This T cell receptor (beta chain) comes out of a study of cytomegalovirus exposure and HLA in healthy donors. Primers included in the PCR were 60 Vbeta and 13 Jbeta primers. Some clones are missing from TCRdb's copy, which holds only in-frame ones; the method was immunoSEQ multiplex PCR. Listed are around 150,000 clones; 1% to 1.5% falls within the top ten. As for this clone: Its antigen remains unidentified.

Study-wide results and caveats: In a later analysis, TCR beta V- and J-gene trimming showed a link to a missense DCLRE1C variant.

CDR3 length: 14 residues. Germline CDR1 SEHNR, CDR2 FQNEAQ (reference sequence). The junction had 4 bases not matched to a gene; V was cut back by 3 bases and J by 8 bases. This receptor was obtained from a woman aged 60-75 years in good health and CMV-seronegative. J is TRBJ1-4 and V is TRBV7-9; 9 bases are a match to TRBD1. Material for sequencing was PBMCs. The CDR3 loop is CASSFLDRGEKLFF. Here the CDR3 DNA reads TGTGCCAGCAGCTTTTTGGACAGGGGAGAAAAACTGTTTTTT.